These T cell receptor beta chains were read from a single sample in a study of T cell responses to AZD1222 COVID-19 vaccine. TCRdb keeps only in-frame clones here, not all; method: immunoSEQ multiplex PCR. The repertoire holds around 100,000 clones, with 92% as singletons. The material sequenced was peripheral blood, taken on day 0 of AZD1222 vaccination. Receptors were obtained from an adult in good health. Each CDR3 is given with its conserved first and last residue. The D gene is left open where the match is weak.

d_call: -; j_call: TRBJ2-1; v_call: TRBV6-2/TRBV6-3; cdr3_aa: CASSPRDNEQFF
d_call: -; j_call: TRBJ1-2; v_call: TRBV6-5; cdr3_aa: CASSSLGTSDYGYTF
d_call: -; j_call: TRBJ1-2; v_call: TRBV2; cdr3_aa: CASSAGEGYGYTF
d_call: -; j_call: TRBJ1-4; v_call: TRBV6-6; cdr3_aa: CASSYSSVSELFF
d_call: TRBD2; j_call: TRBJ2-3; v_call: TRBV2; cdr3_aa: CASTGGGLSTDTQYF
d_call: -; j_call: TRBJ1-5; v_call: TRBV27; cdr3_aa: CASNREGAGQPQHF
d_call: TRBD1; j_call: TRBJ1-2; v_call: TRBV19; cdr3_aa: CASSRNRDRTKLSSEGYTF
d_call: -; j_call: TRBJ1-2; v_call: TRBV27; cdr3_aa: CASSSDSRNYGYTF
d_call: -; j_call: TRBJ2-1; v_call: TRBV7-9; cdr3_aa: CASIKEGVYNEQFF
d_call: -; j_call: TRBJ2-2; v_call: TRBV28; cdr3_aa: CASSLRKNTGELFF
d_call: -; j_call: TRBJ1-2; v_call: TRBV7-3; cdr3_aa: CASSPDKNYGYTF
d_call: TRBD2; j_call: TRBJ2-7; v_call: TRBV10-3; cdr3_aa: CAISEGTSGTYEQYF
d_call: -; j_call: TRBJ1-6; v_call: TRBV6-1; cdr3_aa: CASSETTGSNSPLHF
d_call: TRBD2; j_call: TRBJ2-2; v_call: TRBV27; cdr3_aa: CASSLKSGGGTGELFF
d_call: TRBD2; j_call: TRBJ2-5; v_call: TRBV3-1/TRBV3-2; cdr3_aa: CASSQATVYKRDAQETQYF
d_call: -; j_call: TRBJ1-5; v_call: TRBV4-3; cdr3_aa: CASSQGYRRGPQHF
d_call: -; j_call: TRBJ2-7; v_call: TRBV5-1; cdr3_aa: CASSLAMTSYEQYF
d_call: -; j_call: TRBJ1-3; v_call: TRBV9; cdr3_aa: CASSALSGSSGNTIYF
d_call: TRBD2; j_call: TRBJ2-1; v_call: TRBV5-6; cdr3_aa: CASSLLVAGFFEQFF
d_call: TRBD2; j_call: TRBJ2-1; v_call: TRBV12-3/TRBV12-4; cdr3_aa: CASSFWRGNEQFF
d_call: -; j_call: TRBJ1-1; v_call: TRBV29-1; cdr3_aa: CSATVKGTEAFF
d_call: -; j_call: TRBJ1-5; v_call: TRBV10-3; cdr3_aa: CAISDGLNQPQHF
d_call: -; j_call: TRBJ1-1; v_call: TRBV19; cdr3_aa: CASSISGVKNTEAFF
d_call: -; j_call: TRBJ1-4; v_call: TRBV7-2; cdr3_aa: CASSLESQGLGKLFF
d_call: TRBD1; j_call: TRBJ2-1; v_call: TRBV6-5; cdr3_aa: CASSPDRGRDNEQFF
d_call: -; j_call: TRBJ2-1; v_call: TRBV6-2/TRBV6-3; cdr3_aa: CASSYSGVVAGNEQFF
d_call: -; j_call: TRBJ2-1; v_call: TRBV4-1; cdr3_aa: CASSQGGSYNEQFF
d_call: -; j_call: TRBJ2-7; v_call: TRBV5-4; cdr3_aa: CASSTRTGSYEQYF
d_call: -; j_call: TRBJ2-3; v_call: TRBV5-1; cdr3_aa: CASSPFSARRDTQYF
d_call: TRBD2; j_call: TRBJ2-1; v_call: TRBV11-2; cdr3_aa: CASSLMAGGRYNEQFF
d_call: -; j_call: TRBJ2-2; v_call: TRBV3-1/TRBV3-2; cdr3_aa: CACTSVGGTGELFF
d_call: -; j_call: TRBJ1-6; v_call: TRBV14; cdr3_aa: CATSVSGNSPLHF
d_call: -; j_call: TRBJ2-7; v_call: TRBV15; cdr3_aa: CATSRETRGRQYF
d_call: -; j_call: TRBJ2-7; v_call: TRBV6-6; cdr3_aa: CAVLIGVEQYF
d_call: TRBD1; j_call: TRBJ1-2; v_call: TRBV6-5; cdr3_aa: CASSSMTGGYGYTF
d_call: TRBD1; j_call: TRBJ1-2; v_call: TRBV19; cdr3_aa: CASSPGTGVYGYTF
d_call: TRBD1; j_call: TRBJ1-6; v_call: TRBV6-5; cdr3_aa: CASSYRGTGGAALHF
d_call: -; j_call: TRBJ2-1; v_call: TRBV5-1; cdr3_aa: CASSPEPADLYNEQFF
d_call: TRBD1; j_call: TRBJ1-1; v_call: TRBV7-3; cdr3_aa: CASSPTTGGGRAFF
d_call: -; j_call: TRBJ1-1; v_call: TRBV29-1; cdr3_aa: CSVEGQVMNTEAFF
d_call: TRBD1; j_call: TRBJ1-5; v_call: TRBV27; cdr3_aa: CASPTRQGGSNQPQHF
d_call: TRBD1; j_call: TRBJ2-7; v_call: TRBV18; cdr3_aa: CASSGLTDRGGEQYF
d_call: TRBD1; j_call: TRBJ1-1; v_call: TRBV5-1; cdr3_aa: CASSLGLAGGSGTEAFF
d_call: TRBD1; j_call: TRBJ1-5; v_call: TRBV2; cdr3_aa: CASTPTGNQPQHF
d_call: TRBD1; j_call: TRBJ1-2; v_call: TRBV4-1; cdr3_aa: CASSQEGNQGAGGYTF
d_call: -; j_call: TRBJ1-5; v_call: TRBV28; cdr3_aa: CASSLLLQPQHF
d_call: -; j_call: TRBJ2-2; v_call: TRBV7-9; cdr3_aa: CASSLQGELFF
d_call: -; j_call: TRBJ2-1; v_call: TRBV7-9; cdr3_aa: CASSDGYNEQFF
d_call: -; j_call: TRBJ1-1; v_call: TRBV19; cdr3_aa: CASSGQRNTEAFF